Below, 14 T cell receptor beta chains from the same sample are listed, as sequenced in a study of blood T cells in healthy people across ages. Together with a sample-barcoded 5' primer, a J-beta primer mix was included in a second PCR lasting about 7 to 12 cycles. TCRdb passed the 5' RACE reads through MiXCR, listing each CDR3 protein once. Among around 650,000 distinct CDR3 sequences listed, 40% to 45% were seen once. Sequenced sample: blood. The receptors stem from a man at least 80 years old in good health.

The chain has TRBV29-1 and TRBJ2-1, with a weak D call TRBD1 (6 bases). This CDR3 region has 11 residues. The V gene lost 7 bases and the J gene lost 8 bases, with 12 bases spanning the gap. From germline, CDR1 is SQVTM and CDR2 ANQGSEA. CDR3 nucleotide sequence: TGCAGCGCTACAGGGCGGGATGAGCAGTTCTTC. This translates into CSATGRDEQFF.

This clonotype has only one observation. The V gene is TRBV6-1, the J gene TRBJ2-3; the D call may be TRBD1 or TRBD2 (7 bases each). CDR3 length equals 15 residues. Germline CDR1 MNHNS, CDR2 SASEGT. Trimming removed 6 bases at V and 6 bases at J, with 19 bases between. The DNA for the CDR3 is TGTGCCAGCAGGGCCGGACTAGGGGGCTGGGATACGCAGTATTTT. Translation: CASRAGLGGWDTQYF.

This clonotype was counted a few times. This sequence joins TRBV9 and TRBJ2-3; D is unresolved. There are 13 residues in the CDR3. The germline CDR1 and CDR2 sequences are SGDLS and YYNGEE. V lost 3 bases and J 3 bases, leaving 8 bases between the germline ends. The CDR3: CASSEMGTDTQYF. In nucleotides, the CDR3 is TGTGCCAGCAGCGAGATGGGGACAGATACGCAGTATTTT.

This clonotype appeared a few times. CDR3 region: CASSLGSAGGSNIQYF. Here the CDR3 DNA reads TGCGCCAGCAGCCTCGGATCAGCGGGAGGAAGTAACATTCAGTACTTC. The V and J genes are TRBV5-1 and TRBJ2-4; the match to TRBD2 covers 9 bases. Germline lookup yields CDR1 SGHRS and CDR2 YFSETQ. The junction had 12 bases not matched to a gene; V was cut back by 4 bases and J by 7 bases. The CDR3 consists of 16 residues.

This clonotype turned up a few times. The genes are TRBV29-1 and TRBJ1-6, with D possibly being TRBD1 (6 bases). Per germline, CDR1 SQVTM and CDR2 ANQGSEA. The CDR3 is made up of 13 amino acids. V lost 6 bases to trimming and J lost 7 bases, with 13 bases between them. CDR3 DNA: TGCAGCGTCGCACAGGGTTTCAATTCACCCCTCCACTTT. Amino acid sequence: CSVAQGFNSPLHF.

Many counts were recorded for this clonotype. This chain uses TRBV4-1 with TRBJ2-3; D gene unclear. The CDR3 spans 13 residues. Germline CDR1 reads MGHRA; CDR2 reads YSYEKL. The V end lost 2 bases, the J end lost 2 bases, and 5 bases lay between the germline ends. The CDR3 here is CASSQRTTDTQYF. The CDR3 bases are TGCGCCAGCAGCCAACGGACCACAGATACGCAGTATTTT.

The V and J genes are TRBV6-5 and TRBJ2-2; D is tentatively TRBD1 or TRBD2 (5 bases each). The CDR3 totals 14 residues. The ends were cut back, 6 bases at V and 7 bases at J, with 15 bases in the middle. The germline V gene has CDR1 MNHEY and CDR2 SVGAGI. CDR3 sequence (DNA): TGTGCCAGCAGATCCCCCGGGACGGTCGGGGAGCTGTTTTTT. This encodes CASRSPGTVGELFF.

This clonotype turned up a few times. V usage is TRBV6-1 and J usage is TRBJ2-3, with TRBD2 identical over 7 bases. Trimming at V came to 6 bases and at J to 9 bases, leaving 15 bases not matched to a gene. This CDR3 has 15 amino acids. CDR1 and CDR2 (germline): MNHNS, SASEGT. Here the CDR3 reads CASSRGREKSRTQYF. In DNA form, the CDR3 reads TGTGCCAGCAGCCGAGGGAGGGAAAAGTCGAGGACGCAGTATTTT.

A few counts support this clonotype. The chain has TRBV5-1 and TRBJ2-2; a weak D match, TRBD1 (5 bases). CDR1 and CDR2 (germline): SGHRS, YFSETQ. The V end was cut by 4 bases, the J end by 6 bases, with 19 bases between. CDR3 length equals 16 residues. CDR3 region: CASSPSPLTVAGELFF. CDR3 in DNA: TGCGCCAGCAGCCCGTCACCCTTGACAGTCGCCGGGGAGCTGTTTTTT.

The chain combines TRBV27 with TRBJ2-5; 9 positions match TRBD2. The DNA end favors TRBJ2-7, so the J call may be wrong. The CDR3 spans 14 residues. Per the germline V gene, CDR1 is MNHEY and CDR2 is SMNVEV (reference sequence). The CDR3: CASRGTSSFYEQYF. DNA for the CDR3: TGTGCCAGCAGGGGGACTAGCTCTTTCTACGAGCAGTACTTC.

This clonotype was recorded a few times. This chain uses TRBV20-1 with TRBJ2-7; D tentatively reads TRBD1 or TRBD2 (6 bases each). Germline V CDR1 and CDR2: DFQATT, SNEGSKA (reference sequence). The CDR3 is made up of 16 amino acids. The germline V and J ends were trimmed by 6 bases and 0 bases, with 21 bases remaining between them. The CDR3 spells CSAQVLRGGLSYEQYF. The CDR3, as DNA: TGCAGTGCCCAGGTTCTCAGAGGGGGGCTCTCCTACGAGCAGTACTTC.

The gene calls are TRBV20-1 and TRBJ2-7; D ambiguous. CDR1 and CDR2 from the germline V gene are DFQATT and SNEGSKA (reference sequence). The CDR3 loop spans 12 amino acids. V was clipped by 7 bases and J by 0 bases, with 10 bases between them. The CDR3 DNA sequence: TGCAGTGGAACTAAGAGCTCCTACGAGCAGTACTTC. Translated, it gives CSGTKSSYEQYF.

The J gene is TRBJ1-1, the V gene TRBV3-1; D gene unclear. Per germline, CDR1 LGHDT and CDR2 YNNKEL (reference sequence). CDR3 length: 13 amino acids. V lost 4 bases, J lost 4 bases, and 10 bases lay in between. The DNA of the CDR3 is TGTGCCAGCAGCCTGATTGAGGGCACTGAAGCTTTCTTT. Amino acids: CASSLIEGTEAFF.

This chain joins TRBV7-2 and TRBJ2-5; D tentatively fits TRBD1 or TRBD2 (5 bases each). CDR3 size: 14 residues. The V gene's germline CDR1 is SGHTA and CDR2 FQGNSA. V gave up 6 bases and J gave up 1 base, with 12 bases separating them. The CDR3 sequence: CASRPGRIQETQYF. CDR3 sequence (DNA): TGTGCCAGCAGACCGGGACGGATCCAAGAGACCCAGTACTTC.